Listed below are T cell receptor beta chains from one sample, sequenced in a study of blood T cell repertoires in COVID-19. Profiling relied on immunoSEQ multiplex PCR, and the TCRdb table lists in-frame clones only, not all of them. The sample shows about 140,000 clones, 88% of them seen only once. The sample consisted of peripheral blood. The receptors were gathered from a human donor with COVID-19, enrolled during active disease. The donor label of this sample is uncertain. The CDR3 runs from the conserved cysteine through the conserved F or W. Each record gives: CDR3 DNA, CDR3 protein, V gene, D gene, J gene, clone size. A D gene is named only where the DNA matches it firmly. Size values are once, few and many counts, or a class for expanded clones, and some rows have none.

CDR3 DNA: TGTGCCAGCAGCAAAGCCCCTCTGGAGCAGTACTTC; CDR3 protein: CASSKAPLEQYF; V gene: TRBV21-1; D gene: NA; J gene: TRBJ2-7; clone size: NA
CDR3 DNA: TGCGCCAGCAGCCAACTAGGGGGGGGCGATTATGGCTACACCTTC; CDR3 protein: CASSQLGGGDYGYTF; V gene: TRBV5-1; D gene: NA; J gene: TRBJ1-2; clone size: NA
CDR3 DNA: TGTGCCAGCAGTCGGACAGGCCCTTCTGGAAACACCATATATTTT; CDR3 protein: CASSRTGPSGNTIYF; V gene: TRBV5-5; D gene: TRBD1; J gene: TRBJ1-3; clone size: NA
CDR3 DNA: TGTGCCAGCAGCGAGGTGGTCCGTGGGGCACAAGAGACCCAGTACTTC; CDR3 protein: CASSEVVRGAQETQYF; V gene: TRBV7-6; D gene: NA; J gene: TRBJ2-5; clone size: NA
CDR3 DNA: TGTGCCAGCAGCTTAAGGGGACAGGGGATCTCACCCCTCCACTTT; CDR3 protein: CASSLRGQGISPLHF; V gene: TRBV7-9; D gene: TRBD1; J gene: TRBJ1-6; clone size: once
CDR3 DNA: TGTGCCAGCAGCCCCAGCGTTGCGAACTATGGCTACACCTTC; CDR3 protein: CASSPSVANYGYTF; V gene: TRBV6-5; D gene: NA; J gene: TRBJ1-2; clone size: NA
CDR3 DNA: TGTGCCAGCAGTTTAACCTACTACGAGCAGTACTTC; CDR3 protein: CASSLTYYEQYF; V gene: TRBV28; D gene: NA; J gene: TRBJ2-7; clone size: many
CDR3 DNA: TGTGCCAGCTCACCAGTTCCAGAGGTCCGGGATGAGCAGTTCTTC; CDR3 protein: CASSPVPEVRDEQFF; V gene: TRBV18; D gene: NA; J gene: TRBJ2-1; clone size: NA
CDR3 DNA: TGTGCCAGCACCGATGACAATCCCAGGGTGCACTCTGGAAACACCATATATTTT; CDR3 protein: CASTDDNPRVHSGNTIYF; V gene: TRBV7-3; D gene: NA; J gene: TRBJ1-3; clone size: many
CDR3 DNA: TGTGCCAGCAGCGAAGGACAGGGAGATTCACCCCTCCACTTT; CDR3 protein: CASSEGQGDSPLHF; V gene: TRBV6-1; D gene: TRBD1; J gene: TRBJ1-6; clone size: NA
CDR3 DNA: TGTGCCAGCAGCCAAGAAGCCGAGCAGTACTTC; CDR3 protein: CASSQEAEQYF; V gene: TRBV3-1/TRBV3-2; D gene: NA; J gene: TRBJ2-7; clone size: NA
CDR3 DNA: TGTGCCAGCAGCAGAGGACAGGGAAGTCAGCCCCAGCATTTT; CDR3 protein: CASSRGQGSQPQHF; V gene: TRBV7-9; D gene: TRBD1; J gene: TRBJ1-5; clone size: NA
CDR3 DNA: TGTGCCAGCAGTTTACAGGACAGGGGAGCTTTCTTT; CDR3 protein: CASSLQDRGAFF; V gene: TRBV28; D gene: TRBD1; J gene: TRBJ1-1; clone size: NA
CDR3 DNA: TGTGCCACCAGTGATCCGGGGGGACAGGGCACCCAAGAGACCCAGTACTTC; CDR3 protein: CATSDPGGQGTQETQYF; V gene: TRBV24-1; D gene: TRBD1; J gene: TRBJ2-5; clone size: once
CDR3 DNA: TGCGCCAGCAGCTTGGCTAACCCACTTCAAGAGACCCAGTACTTC; CDR3 protein: CASSLANPLQETQYF; V gene: TRBV5-1; D gene: NA; J gene: TRBJ2-5; clone size: NA
CDR3 DNA: TGTGCCATCAGTGACAGGGGCCTTAAACCCCAGCATTTT; CDR3 protein: CAISDRGLKPQHF; V gene: TRBV10-3; D gene: NA; J gene: TRBJ1-5; clone size: once
CDR3 DNA: TGTGCCAGCAGCTTCGGTCCTCGAGGCAATGAGCAGTTCTTC; CDR3 protein: CASSFGPRGNEQFF; V gene: TRBV11-2; D gene: NA; J gene: TRBJ2-1; clone size: NA
CDR3 DNA: TGTGCCAGCAGCCTAAACGGCAGGGATTCACCCCTCCACTTT; CDR3 protein: CASSLNGRDSPLHF; V gene: TRBV7-3; D gene: NA; J gene: TRBJ1-6; clone size: NA
CDR3 DNA: TGTGCCAGCAGCTTGGGGGGGACGGGACAGGGTCGAAATCAGCCCCAGCATTTT; CDR3 protein: CASSLGGTGQGRNQPQHF; V gene: TRBV5-7; D gene: TRBD1; J gene: TRBJ1-5; clone size: NA
CDR3 DNA: TGTGCCACAGGCCGGCGGAATTACAATGAGCAGTTCTTC; CDR3 protein: CATGRRNYNEQFF; V gene: TRBV24-1; D gene: NA; J gene: TRBJ2-1; clone size: NA
CDR3 DNA: TGTGCCAGCCGGGGGACAGGGGGCTCGGGCAATCAGCCCCAGCATTTT; CDR3 protein: CASRGTGGSGNQPQHF; V gene: TRBV6-6; D gene: TRBD1; J gene: TRBJ1-5; clone size: NA
CDR3 DNA: TGTGCCAGCAGCCTAGGGGGCCGGAACACTGAAGCTTTCTTT; CDR3 protein: CASSLGGRNTEAFF; V gene: TRBV5-5; D gene: TRBD1; J gene: TRBJ1-1; clone size: NA